These T cell receptor beta chains were read from a single sample in a study of human T cells and chemical hapten exposure. One entry per CDR3 protein results from TCRdb running MiXCR on the RACE reads. The sample lists roughly 380,000 distinct CDR3 sequences; roughly 6% were seen once. The specimen comprised whole blood, sampled in connection with sensitization to the hapten diphenylcyclopropenone (DPC). The receptors were sampled from a woman aged 18-30 years with alopecia areata. Some clones in this sample may be carry-over from other donors' samples. Both conserved end residues are part of each CDR3. The order of the fields is V gene, CDR3 length, clone size, D gene, J gene, CDR3 protein, CDR3 DNA. A D gene is named only where the DNA matches it firmly. Clone size, where shown, is once, few, many, or a class for clones that have expanded.

>TRBV4-1|16|-|-|TRBJ1-5
CASSEQTALYNQPQHF
TGCGCCAGCAGCGAACAGACAGCACTCTACAATCAGCCCCAGCATTTT
>TRBV6-5|15|few|-|TRBJ1-3
CASSPYVGAGNTIYF
TGTGCCAGCAGCCCCTATGTAGGGGCTGGAAACACCATATATTTT
>TRBV20-1|16|few|TRBD2|TRBJ2-1
CSARDQAGGIYNEQFF
TGCAGTGCTAGAGATCAGGCGGGGGGAATCTACAATGAGCAGTTCTTC
>TRBV7-2|17|-|-|TRBJ1-1
CASSLAHGGLMNTEAFF
TGTGCCAGCAGCTTAGCGCATGGCGGTCTAATGAACACTGAAGCTTTCTTT
>TRBV6-1|16|many|TRBD1|TRBJ1-5
CASSEHGTGGMQPQHF
TGTGCCAGCAGTGAACACGGGACAGGGGGCATGCAGCCCCAGCATTTT
>TRBV29-1|13|few|TRBD2|TRBJ2-3
CSVAGGGADTQYF
TGCAGCGTTGCGGGCGGGGGGGCAGATACGCAGTATTTT
>TRBV13|17|many|-|TRBJ1-3
CASSRLFTGGFTNTIYF
TGTGCCAGCAGCCGCCTTTTCACCGGGGGATTTACGAACACCATATATTTT
>TRBV29-1|13|few|-|TRBJ1-4
CSVEDVGGDTLFF
TGCAGCGTTGAGGACGTCGGTGGGGATACGCTGTTTTTT
>TRBV18|12|many|-|TRBJ1-2
CASSPTTYGYTF
TGTGCCAGCTCACCAACAACCTATGGCTACACCTTC
>TRBV7-9|12|-|-|TRBJ2-2
CASSRQAGELFF
TGTGCCAGCAGCCGGCAGGCCGGGGAGCTGTTTTTT
>TRBV28|14|few|-|TRBJ1-2
CASSFEQTNYGYTF
TGTGCCAGCAGTTTTGAACAGACCAACTATGGCTACACCTTC
>TRBV3-1|15|many|-|TRBJ1-1
CASSQGGGADTEAFF
TGTGCCAGCAGCCAAGGAGGGGGGGCGGACACTGAAGCTTTCTTT
>TRBV18|15|-|-|TRBJ2-4
CASTYSAGAGNIQYF
TGTGCCAGCACATACTCTGCGGGCGCGGGAAACATTCAGTACTTC
>TRBV2|13|-|-|TRBJ1-2
CASSEYGGGGYTF
TGTGCCAGCAGTGAATACGGGGGAGGCGGCTACACCTTC
>TRBV4-1|17|few|TRBD1|TRBJ2-7
CASSQDLETGGWYEQYF
TGCGCCAGCAGCCAAGATTTGGAGACAGGGGGTTGGTACGAGCAGTACTTC
>TRBV11-1|17|few|TRBD2|TRBJ2-5
CASSLDRLAGAQETQYF
TGTGCCAGCAGCCTTGATAGACTAGCGGGGGCTCAAGAGACCCAGTACTTC
>TRBV29-1|13|few|TRBD1|TRBJ2-7
CSVVGTGGGEQYF
TGCAGCGTTGTGGGGACAGGGGGCGGCGAGCAGTACTTC
>TRBV3-1|13|-|-|TRBJ2-7
CASSPWTSYEQYF
TGTGCCAGCAGCCCCTGGACCTCCTACGAGCAGTACTTC
>TRBV5-1|16|many|-|TRBJ1-4
CASSLGASATNEKLFF
TGCGCCAGCAGCTTGGGTGCGTCTGCAACTAATGAAAAACTGTTTTTT
>TRBV2|17|-|TRBD2|TRBJ2-5
CASSRNPLAVPQETQYF
TGTGCCAGCAGCCGAAACCCCCTAGCGGTGCCACAAGAGACCCAGTACTTC
>TRBV20-1|13|many|TRBD1|TRBJ1-5
CSAKTGFRQPQHF
TGCAGTGCTAAGACAGGGTTTAGGCAGCCCCAGCATTTT
>TRBV3-1|15|many|-|TRBJ1-2
CASKQTGQGLYGYTF
TGTGCCAGCAAACAGACAGGCCAGGGGCTCTATGGCTACACCTTC
>TRBV12-3/TRBV12-4|14|-|-|TRBJ2-7
CASRGGSTYLEQYF
TGTGCCAGCAGGGGGGGCAGCACCTACTTGGAGCAGTACTTC
>TRBV6-5|16|many|-|TRBJ1-1
CASSYPGRLPGTEAFF
TGTGCCAGCAGTTACCCTGGACGGCTTCCTGGTACTGAAGCTTTCTTT
>TRBV7-2|13|-|-|TRBJ1-1
CASSLRGVAEAFF
TGTGCCAGCAGCTTACGGGGAGTCGCTGAAGCTTTCTTT
>TRBV12-3/TRBV12-4|15|many|-|TRBJ1-2
CASSLVASFTEGYTF
TGTGCCAGCAGTTTAGTAGCCTCCTTTACAGAAGGCTACACCTTC
>TRBV20-1|11|many|-|TRBJ1-6
CSATGLGPLHF
TGCAGTGCTACGGGGTTGGGACCCCTCCACTTT
>TRBV5-1|17|few|-|TRBJ1-3
CASSLAPTDHSGNTIYF
TGCGCCAGCAGCTTGGCCCCGACAGACCACTCTGGAAACACCATATATTTT
>TRBV28|15|many|-|TRBJ1-1
CASSRYRSGSTEAFF
TGTGCCAGCAGTAGATACAGGTCGGGGAGCACTGAAGCTTTCTTT
>TRBV29-1|11|many|-|TRBJ1-2
CSVELGYGYTF
TGCAGCGTTGAACTGGGATATGGCTACACCTTC
>TRBV20-1|16|few|-|TRBJ1-6
CSARGRISSYNSPLHF
TGCAGTGCTAGGGGGCGGATTAGCTCCTATAATTCACCCCTCCACTTT
>TRBV20-1|14|many|-|TRBJ2-7
CSASVYGISYEQYF
TGCAGTGCTAGTGTCTACGGGATTTCCTACGAGCAGTACTTC
>TRBV12-3/TRBV12-4|18|few|TRBD1|TRBJ2-5
CASSGQGIWRNMQETQYF
TGTGCCAGCAGCGGACAGGGGATATGGCGCAATATGCAAGAGACCCAGTACTTC
>TRBV12-3/TRBV12-4|14|-|TRBD2|TRBJ2-2
CASSLSGVFGELFF
TGTGCCAGCAGCCTTAGCGGGGTCTTCGGGGAGCTGTTTTTT
>TRBV29-1|14|many|TRBD1|TRBJ2-5
CSVLGTGGQETQYF
TGCAGCGTTTTGGGGACAGGGGGTCAAGAGACCCAGTACTTC
>TRBV13|12|many|-|TRBJ1-4
CASSRVNQKLFF
TGTGCCAGCAGCAGGGTAAATCAAAAACTGTTTTTT
>TRBV7-9|13|-|-|TRBJ1-1
CASSFTDIGGAFF
TGTGCCAGCAGCTTTACGGACATCGGTGGAGCTTTCTTT
>TRBV3-1|14|few|-|TRBJ2-7
CASSLDTRSYEQYF
TGTGCCAGCAGCCTGGACACTCGGTCCTACGAGCAGTACTTC
>TRBV12-3/TRBV12-4|16|many|TRBD1|TRBJ1-4
CASSSGQELDNEKLFF
TGTGCCAGCAGTTCAGGACAGGAGCTGGACAATGAAAAACTGTTTTTT
>TRBV7-9|12|many|-|TRBJ1-1
CASSPAFTEAFF
TGTGCCAGCAGCCCAGCGTTCACTGAAGCTTTCTTT
>TRBV3-1|13|-|-|TRBJ1-1
CASSFQRYPEAFF
TGTGCCAGCAGCTTTCAACGGTATCCTGAAGCTTTCTTT
>TRBV10-3|13|few|TRBD1|TRBJ2-1
CAISDLQGAEQFF
TGTGCCATCAGTGATTTACAGGGGGCTGAGCAGTTCTTC
>TRBV11-2|17|many|-|TRBJ1-1
CASSLDIRQGRATEAFF
TGTGCCAGCAGCTTAGATATACGGCAGGGAAGGGCGACTGAAGCTTTCTTT